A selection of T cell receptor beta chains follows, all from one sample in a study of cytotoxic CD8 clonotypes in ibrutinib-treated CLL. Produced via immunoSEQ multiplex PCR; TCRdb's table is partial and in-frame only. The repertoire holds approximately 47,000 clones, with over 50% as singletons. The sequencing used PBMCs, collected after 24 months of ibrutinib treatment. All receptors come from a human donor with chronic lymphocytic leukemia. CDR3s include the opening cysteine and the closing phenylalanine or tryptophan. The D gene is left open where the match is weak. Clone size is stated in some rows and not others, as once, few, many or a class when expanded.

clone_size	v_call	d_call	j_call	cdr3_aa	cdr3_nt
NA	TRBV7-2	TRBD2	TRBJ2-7	CASSSAAGEYEQYF	TGTGCCAGCAGCTCAGCAGCGGGGGAATACGAGCAGTACTTC
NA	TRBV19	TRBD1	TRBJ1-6	CASRKTGTNSPLHF	TGTGCCAGTAGGAAGACAGGGACCAATTCACCCCTCCACTTT
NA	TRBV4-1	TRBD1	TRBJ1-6	CASSQGGQVGWGSPLHF	TGCGCCAGCAGCCAGGGGGGACAGGTAGGGTGGGGATCACCCCTCCACTTT
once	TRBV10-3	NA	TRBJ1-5	CAISESFGNQPQHF	TGTGCCATCAGTGAGTCGTTTGGCAATCAGCCCCAGCATTTT
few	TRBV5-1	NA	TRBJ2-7	CASSWTGYEQYF	TGCGCCAGCAGCTGGACGGGCTACGAGCAGTACTTC
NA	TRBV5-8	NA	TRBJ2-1	CASSWERASSYNEQFF	TGTGCCAGCAGCTGGGAGCGGGCCAGCTCCTACAATGAGCAGTTCTTC
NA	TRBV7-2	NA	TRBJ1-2	CASSSRGFIYGYTF	TGTGCCAGCAGTAGTCGGGGCTTTATCTATGGCTACACCTTC
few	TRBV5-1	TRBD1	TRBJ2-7	CASSLGTGTGGYEQYF	TGCGCCAGCAGCTTGGGTACCGGGACAGGGGGCTACGAGCAGTACTTC
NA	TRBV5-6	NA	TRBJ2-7	CASSLDGGQASYEQYF	TGTGCCAGCAGCTTGGACGGCGGACAAGCTTCCTACGAGCAGTACTTC
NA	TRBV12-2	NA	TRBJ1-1	CASRLASKTKGREEAFF	TGTGCAAGTCGCTTAGCGAGTAAAACGAAGGGCCGGGAGGAAGCTTTCTTT